This T cell receptor (beta chain) came from a study of shared clonotypes between healthy human individuals. This clone was detected once. There were only Caucasian adults among the donors, and all lived in Nashville, Tennessee. Genomic DNA of every subset was divided equally among multiple immunoSEQ plates. The quantity of DNA used in unsorted PBMC replicate PCRs was approximately 270 ng, corresponding to tens of thousands of T cell genomes. Using ten immunoSEQ deep assay plates, investigators sequenced unsorted PBMC DNA. Sequenced by immunoSEQ multiplex PCR; TCRdb stores in-frame clones only, minus some. The data contain about 480,000 clones, roughly 79% of them seen just once; the ten biggest clones take up about 12%. Sequenced sample: PBMCs. This TCR came from a woman aged 35 to 49 in good health. Some clones in this sample may be carry-over from other donors' samples.

CDR3 residues: CSVDEGNYGYTF. Written as DNA, the CDR3 is TGCAGCGTTGATGAGGGGAACTATGGCTACACCTTC. The chain recombines TRBV29-1 with TRBJ1-2, with D perhaps matching TRBD1 (5 bases). The CDR3 runs to 12 residues. The V and J ends lost 3 bases and 2 bases respectively, with 7 bases between them. CDR1 and CDR2 from the germline V gene are SQVTM and ANQGSEA.